A selection of T cell receptor beta chains follows, all from one sample in a study of T-cell reconstitution after alpha-beta-depleted transplantation in children. TCRdb ran MiXCR on the PCR reads and lists one entry per CDR3 protein. The table lists some 310,000 distinct CDR3 sequences, 23% of them singletons. The sample in question was PBMCs, mostly from graft donor cells, obtained 180 days after TCRalphabeta/CD19-depleted stem cell transplant. The receptors derive from a male patient between 10 and 17 years old who had a stem cell transplant for acute lymphoblastic leukemia, so the T cells may come from the graft donor. Each CDR3 is given with its conserved first and last residue. The order of the fields is V gene, D gene, clone size, J gene, CDR3 DNA, CDR3 protein. The D gene is left open where the match is weak. Size values are once, few and many counts, or a class for expanded clones, and some rows have none.

TRBV21-1	NA	NA	TRBJ2-1	TGTGCCAGCATCCACAGGAAGGGGGCTGTTGAGCAGTTCTTC	CASIHRKGAVEQFF
TRBV7-9	TRBD1	few	TRBJ2-1	TGTGCCAGCAGCTTAAAGGGGGACAGGCGAGCCTACAATGAGCAGTTCTTC	CASSLKGDRRAYNEQFF
TRBV12-3/TRBV12-4	NA	once	TRBJ2-2	TGTGCCAGCAGCTTGGGGACTCTGAACACCGGGGAGCTGTTTTTT	CASSLGTLNTGELFF
TRBV29-1	NA	NA	TRBJ2-5	TGCAGCGTATTGACAGACCAAGAGACCCAGTACTTC	CSVLTDQETQYF
TRBV25-1	TRBD1	few	TRBJ1-1	TGTGCCAGCAGCCAACAGGGGGTCACTGAAGCTTTCTTT	CASSQQGVTEAFF
TRBV20-1	NA	NA	TRBJ1-5	TGCAGTGCTAGAGATAGGATTAGCAATCAGCCCCAGCATTTT	CSARDRISNQPQHF
TRBV5-6	NA	NA	TRBJ2-6	TGTGCCAGCAGCTTGGCTAGAGGGGCAGGTGGGGCCAACGTCCTGACTTTC	CASSLARGAGGANVLTF
TRBV24-1	NA	NA	TRBJ2-2	TGTGCCACCTCCGAGTCCGGGGAGCTGTTTTTT	CATSESGELFF
TRBV15	TRBD1	few	TRBJ2-7	TGTGCCACCAGCCTCCGGGACAGGGGTTACGAGCAGTACTTC	CATSLRDRGYEQYF
TRBV6-5	NA	few	TRBJ2-7	TGTGCCAGCAGTTACTTTAGCGGCTACGAGCAGTACTTC	CASSYFSGYEQYF
TRBV6-5	NA	NA	TRBJ2-7	TGTGCCAGCAGTTACGATGTAGGGCTCGAGCAGCACTTC	CASSYDVGLEQHF
TRBV28	TRBD2	NA	TRBJ2-5	TGTGCCAGCAGTTTACCAGCGGGAGAAGAGACCCAGTACTTC	CASSLPAGEETQYF
TRBV7-2	TRBD2	few	TRBJ2-1	TGTGCCAGCAGCTTTGGGGGGGGTGAGCAGTTCTTC	CASSFGGGEQFF
TRBV25-1	NA	few	TRBJ2-7	TGTGCCAGCAGTGGGCTTTTGACAGCCTACGAGCAGTACTTC	CASSGLLTAYEQYF
TRBV7-9	TRBD2	few	TRBJ2-1	TGTGCCAGCAGCTTAGGGTCTAGCGGGAGCCATGAGCAGTTCTTC	CASSLGSSGSHEQFF
TRBV7-3	TRBD1	NA	TRBJ2-5	TGTGCCAGCAGCCCGACGACAGGGCGGAAGACCCAGTACTTC	CASSPTTGRKTQYF
TRBV18	NA	few	TRBJ2-7	TGTGCCAGCTCACCCTGGGCCGGGGGAAGTTACGAGCAGTACTTC	CASSPWAGGSYEQYF
TRBV10-1	NA	few	TRBJ2-1	TGCGCCAGCAGTGAGTACCCTCAGAATGAGCAGTTCTTC	CASSEYPQNEQFF
TRBV12-3/TRBV12-4	TRBD2	NA	TRBJ2-1	TGTGCCAGCAGTCCGCCGACTAGCAAGCAGTTCTTC	CASSPPTSKQFF
TRBV7-6	NA	NA	TRBJ2-2	TGTGCCAGCAGCCTCAACCGGGGGCAGGGCGGGGAGCTGTTTTTT	CASSLNRGQGGELFF
TRBV3-1	TRBD1	NA	TRBJ1-1	TGTGCCAGCAGCCCTCCGACAGGGCCAGCTTTCTTT	CASSPPTGPAFF
TRBV10-3	NA	few	TRBJ2-1	TGTGCCATCAGTGAGTCGCGGACACTCAGCTCCTACAATGAGCAGTTCTTC	CAISESRTLSSYNEQFF
TRBV4-1	TRBD2	NA	TRBJ2-1	TGCGCCAGCAGCCAAGCCCTGGGACTACCGTTCGAGCAGTTCTTC	CASSQALGLPFEQFF
TRBV5-1	NA	many	TRBJ1-2	TGCGCCAGCACCTCTACAGGGATCAAGGGCGGCTACACCTTC	CASTSTGIKGGYTF
TRBV5-6	TRBD2	NA	TRBJ2-3	TGTGCCAGCAGCTTTAAGCGGGAGTGGGGCACAGATACGCAGTATTTT	CASSFKREWGTDTQYF
TRBV11-2	TRBD1	few	TRBJ1-5	TGTGCCAGCAGCCCGCGCTTACTGACAGGGCAGGGCAATCAGCCCCAGCATTTT	CASSPRLLTGQGNQPQHF
TRBV29-1	TRBD2	NA	TRBJ2-7	TGCAGCGCCCGAGCGGGGACCTACGAGCAGTACTTC	CSARAGTYEQYF
TRBV5-1	TRBD1	many	TRBJ2-3	TGCGCCAGCAGCTGGGGACAGGGGAAAAGCACAGATACGCAGTATTTT	CASSWGQGKSTDTQYF
TRBV5-1	NA	few	TRBJ1-4	TGCGCCAGCAGCTTGGCCCGGGACTCCTACGGCATTGCAACTAATGAAAAACTGTTTTTT	CASSLARDSYGIATNEKLFF
TRBV15	TRBD1	NA	TRBJ2-7	TGTGCCACCAGCAGACAAACAGGGGTCGCCTCGGGCGAGCAGTACTTC	CATSRQTGVASGEQYF
TRBV7-9	NA	NA	TRBJ2-5	TGTGCCAGCAGCGCCAACAGGGCCCCTTACCAAGAGACCCAGTACTTC	CASSANRAPYQETQYF
TRBV20-1	NA	few	TRBJ2-1	TGCAGTGCCTCACTAGCAGGGCCTTACAATGAGCAGTTCTTC	CSASLAGPYNEQFF
TRBV6-5	TRBD2	NA	TRBJ2-5	TGTGCCAGCAGTTACTCGGCTAGCGGGAGTTGGGGGACCCAGTACTTC	CASSYSASGSWGTQYF
TRBV20-1	NA	NA	TRBJ1-6	TGCAGTGCTGCAATGAATTCACCCCTCCACTTT	CSAAMNSPLHF
TRBV27	TRBD2	NA	TRBJ2-7	TGTGCCAGCAGCCTATGGATCACCGGGACTAGCCGGAGGGAGCAGTACTTC	CASSLWITGTSRREQYF
TRBV7-9	NA	NA	TRBJ2-7	TGTGCCAGCAGCTCCAACCCCCTTTCCTACGAGCAGTACTTC	CASSSNPLSYEQYF
TRBV20-1	TRBD2	NA	TRBJ2-1	TGCAGTGCTAGAGTAATAAGCGGGAGGGCCTACAATGAGCAGTTCTTC	CSARVISGRAYNEQFF
TRBV7-8	TRBD2	NA	TRBJ2-1	TGTGCCAGCAGCTTCGGTAGCGGGGGCCACAATGAGCAGTTCTTC	CASSFGSGGHNEQFF
TRBV20-1	NA	few	TRBJ2-7	TGCAGTGCTAGAGTGCTGACAAGGTTGTACGAGCAGTACTTC	CSARVLTRLYEQYF
TRBV10-3	NA	few	TRBJ1-3	TGTGCCATCAGGCTCTCTGGAAACACCATATATTTT	CAIRLSGNTIYF
TRBV29-1	NA	NA	TRBJ1-1	TGCAGCGTTGAAGAGGTAATGAACACTGAAGCTTTCTTT	CSVEEVMNTEAFF
TRBV5-1	NA	few	TRBJ1-5	TGCGCCAGCAGCCCAGGACAAGGGCCCAATCAGCCCCAGCATTTT	CASSPGQGPNQPQHF
TRBV2	NA	few	TRBJ2-4	TGTGCCAGCCTCCGGGGTGTAAATAACGAGAAAAACATTCAGTACTTC	CASLRGVNNEKNIQYF
TRBV20-1	NA	few	TRBJ1-1	TGCAGTGCTAGAGTGGCCGGGACCGCAACTGAAGCTTTCTTT	CSARVAGTATEAFF
TRBV6-1	TRBD1	few	TRBJ1-6	TGTGCCAGCAGGCCGGACAGGACAAATTCACCCCTCCACTTT	CASRPDRTNSPLHF